This TCR beta chain was identified during a study of T cell changes during pregnancy in multiple sclerosis. Deletions cut 4 bases from V and 0 bases from J, with 18 bases between. There are 17 residues in the CDR3. Germline CDR1 and CDR2: SGHDT and YYEEEE. Measured with immunoSEQ multiplex PCR; TCRdb has only the in-frame clones, and not every one. The sample lists tens of thousands of clones, around 93% seen once, with 2.5% in the top ten. The chain carries TRBV5-6 and TRBJ2-3, with a tentative D call TRBD2 (7 bases). The receptor comes from a female donor with multiple sclerosis, enrolled in a pregnancy study. The specimen was peripheral blood, collected in the second trimester of pregnancy. The CDR3 region has the DNA TGTGCCAGCAGCCCGGACGACGGGGGGCTTAGCACAGATACGCAGTATTTT. Protein: CASSPDDGGLSTDTQYF.